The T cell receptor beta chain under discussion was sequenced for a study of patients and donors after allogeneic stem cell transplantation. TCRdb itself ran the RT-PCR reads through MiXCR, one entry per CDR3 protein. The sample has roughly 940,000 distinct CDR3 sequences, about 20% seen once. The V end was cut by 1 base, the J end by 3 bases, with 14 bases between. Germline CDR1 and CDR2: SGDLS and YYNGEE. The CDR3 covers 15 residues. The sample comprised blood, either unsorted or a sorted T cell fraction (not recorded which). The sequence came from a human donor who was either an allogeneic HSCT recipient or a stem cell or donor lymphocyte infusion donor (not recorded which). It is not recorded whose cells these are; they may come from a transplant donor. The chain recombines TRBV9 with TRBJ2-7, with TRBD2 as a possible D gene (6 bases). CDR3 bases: TGTGCCAGCAGCGTACGGGACTCTTCGGGCTACGAGCAGTACTTC. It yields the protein CASSVRDSSGYEQYF.